The 25 T cell receptor beta chains listed next were all sequenced from one sample in a study of blood T cells in healthy people across ages. A sample-barcoded 5' primer and a J-beta primer mix were used in a second PCR of about 6 to 11 cycles. TCRdb redid the calling of the 5' RACE reads with MiXCR, one entry per CDR3 protein. Of 870,000 or so distinct CDR3 sequences in the sample, about 30% were seen once. The specimen was blood. Every receptor here comes from a woman at least 80 years old in good health.

The chain recombines TRBV5-8 with TRBJ1-4; 7 bases map to TRBD1. V shed 4 bases, J shed 5 bases, and the junction held 17 bases outside the gene matches. This CDR3 comprises 18 residues. Germline assignment: CDR1 SGHTS and CDR2 YDEGEE. CDR3 DNA sequence: TGTGCCAGCAGCGGTACCACAGGGGCCTTGCCTCGAAATGAAAAACTGTTTTTT. This codes for CASSGTTGALPRNEKLFF. Looking up the rest from reference TRBV5-8 and TRBJ1-4 gives the full variable domain: EAGVTQSPTHLIKTRGQQATLRCSPISGHTSVYWYQQALGLGLQFLLWYDEGEERNRGNFPPRFSGRQFPNYSSELNVNALELEDSALYLCASSGTTGALPRNEKLFFGSGTQLSVL.

The CDR3 bases are TGTGCCAGCACTACGGCGCAAGAGACCCAGTACTTC. Its translation is CASTTAQETQYF. The chain is built from TRBV2 and TRBJ2-5; D unclear. With 7 bases removed from V and 2 bases from J, the gap between germline ends came to 8 bases. The CDR3 covers 12 residues. The germline V gene encodes CDR1 SNHLY and CDR2 FYNNEI.

With regard to this clonotype: A much bigger clone sits one base away, suggesting this may be a read error. Likely a read error: the CDR3 ends without its conserved phenylalanine or tryptophan. The chain uses TRBV7-2 and TRBJ1-5; D not certain. This CDR3 spans 12 amino acids. V was shortened by 5 bases and J by 7 bases, with 9 bases between the two germline ends. The V gene's germline CDR1 is SGHTA and CDR2 FQGNSA. The CDR3 here is CASSLREQPQHL. The CDR3 DNA reads TGTGCCAGCAGCCTCAGAGAACAGCCCCAGCATTTG.

This clonotype was recorded at least ten times. A much larger clonotype is one base distant, so this may be a read error. This chain links TRBV6-2 or TRBV6-3 with TRBJ2-7; a possible D gene is TRBD2 (5 bases). V shed 0 bases and J shed 7 bases, with 19 bases lying between them. Germline V gene data show CDR1 as MNHEY and CDR2 as SVGEGT. This CDR3 spans 16 amino acids. This CDR3 reads CASSYSTGKRVYEQYF. The CDR3, as DNA: TGTGCCAGCAGTTACTCGACCGGGAAGAGGGTGTATGAGCAGTACTTC.

This clonotype occurred a few times. The rearrangement uses TRBV3-1 and TRBJ1-1, with a possible D match to TRBD1 (5 bases). The CDR3 is 14 amino acids. Between the trimmed V and J ends, which lost 1 base and 5 bases, there was a span of 11 bases. Germline CDR1 is LGHDT and CDR2 is YNNKEL (reference sequence). CDR3 coding DNA: TGTGCCAGCAGCCAAGGATGGGGGGGGACTGAAGCTTTCTTT. This codes for CASSQGWGGTEAFF.

The genes are TRBV7-3 and TRBJ2-1; 10 positions match TRBD2. Germline V gene lookup returns CDR1 SGHTA and CDR2 FQGTGA. Trimming took 5 bases from V and 8 from J; bases not matched to a gene: 6. This CDR3 spans 14 amino acids. This CDR3 reads CASSTQRGGHEQFF. DNA of the CDR3: TGTGCCAGCAGCACGCAGCGGGGGGGCCATGAGCAGTTCTTC.

This clonotype has a count of ten or more. The chain couples TRBV5-1 to TRBJ2-3, with a possible D match to TRBD1 (6 bases). V was trimmed by 4 bases and J by 2 bases, leaving 11 bases between them. There are 14 residues in the CDR3. In germline, CDR1 is SGHRS, CDR2 YFSETQ. The CDR3 DNA is TGCGCCAGCAGCCCCGGGACATACACAGATACGCAGTATTTT. Translated: CASSPGTYTDTQYF.

This rearrangement joins TRBV18 to TRBJ1-2; 7 nucleotides agree with TRBD1. Germline loops: CDR1 KGHSH, CDR2 LQKENI. This CDR3 spans 14 amino acids. The V segment lost 2 bases and the J segment 4 bases; nucleotides outside the gene matches: 4. CDR3 region: CASSPTGTAYGYTF. CDR3 bases: TGTGCCAGCTCACCAACGGGGACAGCCTATGGCTACACCTTC. The whole variable domain, filled in from reference TRBV18 and TRBJ1-2, reads NAGVMQNPRHLVRRRGQEARLRCSPMKGHSHVYWYRQLPEEGLKFMVYLQKENIIDESGMPKERFSAEFPKEGPSILRIQQVVRGDSAAYFCASSPTGTAYGYTFGSGTRLTVV.

V and J are TRBV10-3 and TRBJ2-4; D perhaps matches TRBD1 (6 bases). TRBJ2-7 explains the end of the DNA better; the J call may be wrong. The germline gives CDR1 ENHRY, CDR2 SYGVKD. This CDR3 contains 15 residues. The CDR3 region has the DNA TGTGCCATCAGGGGAGCGACAGGAAGCCCCCTCGAGCAGTACTTC. Protein sequence: CAIRGATGSPLEQYF.

This clonotype was counted only a few times. This could be a read error, since a much larger clone is one nucleotide away. The chain links TRBV10-3 to TRBJ2-1; unclear D gene. This CDR3 has 14 residues. The germline V and J ends were trimmed by 6 bases and 6 bases, with 15 bases remaining between them. The germline V gene encodes CDR1 ENHRY and CDR2 SYGVKD. CDR3 residues: CAIRENGERNEQFF. The CDR3 nucleotides are TGTGCCATCAGGGAGAACGGTGAACGCAATGAGCAGTTCTTC.

The V gene is TRBV3-1, the J gene TRBJ2-3, with D possibly TRBD2 on 6 matching bases. This CDR3 has 16 amino acids. Trimming took off 5 bases at V and 2 bases at J, with 17 bases between the two ends. Germline-derived CDR1 and CDR2 are LGHDT and YNNKEL (reference sequence). CDR3 region: CASSKVAEGLTDTQYF. CDR3 coding DNA: TGTGCCAGCAGCAAGGTGGCGGAGGGACTCACAGATACGCAGTATTTT.

This clonotype was detected ten times or more. Written as DNA, the CDR3 is TGTGCCAGCAGCAAAGCGGGTGGACCGCAAGAGACCCAGTACTTC. It translates to CASSKAGGPQETQYF. The chain couples TRBV6-2 or TRBV6-3 to TRBJ2-5, with TRBD2 as a possible D gene (6 bases). Looked up from germline, CDR1 is MNHEY and CDR2 is SVGEGT. The V and J ends lost 6 bases and 2 bases respectively, with 16 bases between them. This CDR3 region has 15 residues.

V gene TRBV6-5 combines with J gene TRBJ1-4; the match to TRBD1 covers 8 bases. Unmatched junction bases numbered 7, after V lost 8 bases and J lost 5 bases. Germline V lookup: CDR1 MNHEY, CDR2 SVGAGI. There are 14 residues in the CDR3. The DNA of the CDR3 is TGTGCCAGCTCATACCGGGACAGGAATGAAAAACTGTTTTTT. The encoded protein is CASSYRDRNEKLFF.

A few counts support this clonotype. V usage is TRBV5-5 and J usage is TRBJ1-1, with unresolved D. CDR3 length: 15 residues. V lost 1 base and J 4 bases, leaving 14 bases between the germline ends. Looked up from germline, CDR1 is SGHKS and CDR2 is YYEKEE (reference sequence). The CDR3 here is CASSLLDPLGTEAFF. As DNA, the CDR3 is TGTGCCAGCAGCTTGTTGGACCCTCTGGGCACTGAAGCTTTCTTT.

This chain joins TRBV30 and TRBJ1-1, with 7 bases fitting TRBD1. This CDR3 contains 13 residues. V shed 5 bases, J shed 1 base, and the junction held 4 bases outside the gene matches. Germline lookup yields CDR1 GTSNPN and CDR2 SVGIG (reference sequence). The CDR3 spells CAWGDRANTEAFF. The DNA for the CDR3 is TGTGCCTGGGGAGACAGGGCGAACACTGAAGCTTTCTTT.

With respect to this clonotype: The conserved phenylalanine or tryptophan normally closing the CDR3 is absent here, so this likely arose from a read error. The chain recombines TRBV2 with TRBJ2-1; D is perhaps TRBD2 (7 bases). The V and J ends lost 8 bases and 4 bases respectively, with 21 bases between them. The CDR3 runs to 16 residues. The germline V gene has CDR1 SNHLY and CDR2 FYNNEI. Here the CDR3 reads CASGQEGGLDYNEQFC. The CDR3 nucleotides read TGTGCCAGCGGCCAGGAGGGGGGGCTGGATTACAATGAGCAGTTCTGC.

This clonotype has only one observation. This chain joins TRBV11-2 and TRBJ2-5, with D possibly being TRBD2 (6 bases). The length of the CDR3 is 13 residues. Germline CDR1 reads SGHAT; CDR2 reads FQNNGV. V lost 5 bases and J lost 9, with 16 bases in between. This CDR3 is CASSPGRPVAQYF. DNA for the CDR3: TGTGCCAGCAGCCCAGGGAGGCCTGTGGCCCAGTACTTC.

The gene calls are TRBV7-2 and TRBJ1-2; a weak D match, TRBD1 (5 bases). The CDR3 totals 15 residues. Germline lookup yields CDR1 SGHTA and CDR2 FQGNSA. V lost 7 bases and J 5 bases, leaving 20 bases between the germline ends. The CDR3 sequence is CASNSRDCGSYGYTF. CDR3 in DNA: TGTGCCAGCAACTCACGGGACTGTGGTTCTTATGGCTACACCTTC. The whole variable domain, filled in from reference TRBV7-2 and TRBJ1-2, reads GAGVSQSPSNKVTEKGKDVELRCDPISGHTALYWYRQSLGQGLEFLIYFQGNSAPDKSGLPSDRFSAERTGGSVSTLTIQRTQQEDSAVYLCASNSRDCGSYGYTFGSGTRLTVV.

Many counts were recorded for this clonotype. The chain recombines TRBV6-6 with TRBJ1-5; D unclear. CDR3 size: 16 residues. V was shortened by 0 bases and J by 7 bases, with 16 bases between the two germline ends. CDR1 is MNHNY, CDR2 SVGAGI, per germline (reference sequence). CDR3 nucleotides: TGTGCCAGCAGTTACTCGATAGGCGGGGTCGGGCAGCCCCAGCATTTT. It specifies CASSYSIGGVGQPQHF.

The chain links TRBV5-1 to TRBJ2-5; 7 nucleotides match TRBD2. The CDR3 has 15 residues. CDR1 and CDR2 from the germline V gene are SGHRS and YFSETQ. V gave up 4 bases and J gave up 5 bases; unmatched junction bases: 11. The CDR3 is CASSGRAGAPETQYF. The DNA for the CDR3 is TGCGCCAGCAGCGGACGCGCGGGAGCGCCGGAGACCCAGTACTTC.

At least ten counts were recorded for this clonotype. The chain carries TRBV6-6 and TRBJ2-1, with 7 bases identical to TRBD2. Germline assignment: CDR1 MNHNY and CDR2 SVGAGI (reference sequence). With V trimmed by 2 bases and J by 5 bases, 12 bases remained unmatched. The CDR3 totals 17 residues. CDR3 loop: CASSYPEAGPAHNEQFF. The DNA for the CDR3 is TGTGCCAGCAGTTACCCTGAAGCGGGGCCCGCCCACAATGAGCAGTTCTTC.

Notes on this clonotype: With a much larger clone just one base away, this may be a read error. The chain joins TRBV4-3 to TRBJ2-1, with D perhaps matching TRBD2 (5 bases). The last part of the DNA fits TRBJ2-7 better; the J call may be wrong. This CDR3 comprises 15 residues. Germline lookup yields CDR1 LGHNA and CDR2 YSLEER. Written as DNA, the CDR3 is TGCGCCAGCAGCCAAGATCGGGGAATTTACAATGAGCAGTACTTC. Translation: CASSQDRGIYNEQYF.

In this sample, this clonotype turned up many times. The chain couples TRBV7-2 to TRBJ2-1; D unclear. CDR1 is SGHTA, CDR2 FQGNSA, per germline. The CDR3 covers 12 residues. Trimming stripped 0 bases from V and 5 bases from J, with 2 bases between. The CDR3 DNA sequence: TGTGCCAGCAGCTTAGCGCACAATGAGCAGTTCTTC. It translates to CASSLAHNEQFF.

To note about this clonotype: A read error may explain this, as a much larger clone is one base away. This chain links TRBV11-2 with TRBJ2-7, with D uncertain. The germline V gene encodes CDR1 SGHAT and CDR2 FQNNGV. The CDR3 contains 13 residues. The CDR3 sequence: CASSFYDGYERYF. The CDR3 DNA sequence: TGTGCCAGCAGCTTCTACGACGGCTACGAGCGGTACTTC.

To note about this clonotype: A junction boundary mismatches the germline segment, possibly from a read error. This sequence joins TRBV20-1 and TRBJ1-4; 11 bases are a match to TRBD1. The CDR3 has 15 residues. Germline V gene data show CDR1 as DFQATT and CDR2 as SNEGSKA (reference sequence). The DNA of the CDR3 is TGCAGTGCCCCGGACAGGGGGCAAGATAATGAAAAACCGTTTTTT. The encoded protein is CSAPDRGQDNEKPFF.